This TCR beta chain stems from a study of graft-versus-host responses after intestinal transplantation. Study overall: Induction with anti-thymocyte globulin, then tacrolimus and steroids for around three years, was given to all recipients.

A note on this clone: What it binds is not known.

Sequencing was performed with immunoSEQ multiplex PCR; in TCRdb, only in-frame clones are kept and a portion is missing. Found here are over 100,000 clones, around 94% of them singletons; the top ten hold about 0.25%. This specimen consisted of unstimulated CD4+ T cells sorted from spleen or lymph node cells, obtained before transplant. The TCR was taken from a human donor who was the organ donor for an intestinal transplant.

As DNA, the CDR3 is TGTGCCAGCAGGCCCGGCGGGAGGGGCTCCTACGAGCAGTACTTC. Translating gives CASRPGGRGSYEQYF. V is TRBV7-8 and J is TRBJ2-7, with 9 positions matching TRBD2. The CDR3 is made up of 15 amino acids. Germline V gene data show CDR1 as SGHVS and CDR2 as FQNEAQ. J gave up 0 bases and V 6 bases, and 6 bases lay outside the gene matches.